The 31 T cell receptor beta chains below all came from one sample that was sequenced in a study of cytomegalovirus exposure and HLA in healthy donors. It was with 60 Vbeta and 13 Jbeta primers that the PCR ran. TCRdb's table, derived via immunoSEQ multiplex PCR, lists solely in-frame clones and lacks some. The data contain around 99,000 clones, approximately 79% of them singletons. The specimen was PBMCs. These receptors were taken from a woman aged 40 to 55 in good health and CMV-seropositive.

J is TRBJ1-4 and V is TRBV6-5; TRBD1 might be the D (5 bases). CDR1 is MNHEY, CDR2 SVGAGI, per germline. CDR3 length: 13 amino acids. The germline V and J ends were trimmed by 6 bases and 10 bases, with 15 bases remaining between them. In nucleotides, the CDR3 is TGTGCCAGCAGGACGCAGGGTACGGCAAAACTGTTTTTT. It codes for CASRTQGTAKLFF.

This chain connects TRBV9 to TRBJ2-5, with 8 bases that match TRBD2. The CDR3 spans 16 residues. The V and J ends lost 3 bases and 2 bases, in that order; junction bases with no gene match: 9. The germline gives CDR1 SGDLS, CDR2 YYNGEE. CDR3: CASSAGRLAGQETQYF. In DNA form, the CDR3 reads TGTGCCAGCAGCGCGGGGAGGCTAGCGGGTCAAGAGACCCAGTACTTC.

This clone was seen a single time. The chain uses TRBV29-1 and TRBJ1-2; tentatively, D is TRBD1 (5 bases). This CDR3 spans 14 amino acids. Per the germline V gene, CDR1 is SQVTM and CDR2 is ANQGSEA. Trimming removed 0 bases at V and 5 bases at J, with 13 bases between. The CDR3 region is CSVEEHTGLYGYTF. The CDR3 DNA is TGCAGCGTTGAAGAACACACAGGTCTTTATGGCTACACCTTC.

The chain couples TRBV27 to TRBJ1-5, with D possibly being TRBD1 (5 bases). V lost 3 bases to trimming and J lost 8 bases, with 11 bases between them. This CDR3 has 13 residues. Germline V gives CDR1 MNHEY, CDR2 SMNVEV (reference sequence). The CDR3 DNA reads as TGTGCCAGCAGTTTTCGGGGGATGGAGCCCCAGCATTTT. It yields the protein CASSFRGMEPQHF.

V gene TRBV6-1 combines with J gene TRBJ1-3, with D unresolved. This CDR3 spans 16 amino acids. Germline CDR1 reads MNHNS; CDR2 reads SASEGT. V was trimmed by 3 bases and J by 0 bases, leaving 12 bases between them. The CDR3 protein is CASSDGETFSGNTIYF. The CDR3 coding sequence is TGTGCCAGCAGTGATGGGGAGACATTCTCTGGAAACACCATATATTTT.

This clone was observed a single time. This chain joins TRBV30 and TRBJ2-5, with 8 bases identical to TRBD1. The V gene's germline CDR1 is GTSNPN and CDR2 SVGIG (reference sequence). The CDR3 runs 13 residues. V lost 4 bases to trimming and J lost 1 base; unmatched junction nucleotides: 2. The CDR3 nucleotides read TGTGCCTGGATGGACAGGGTCCAAGAGACCCAGTACTTC. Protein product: CAWMDRVQETQYF.

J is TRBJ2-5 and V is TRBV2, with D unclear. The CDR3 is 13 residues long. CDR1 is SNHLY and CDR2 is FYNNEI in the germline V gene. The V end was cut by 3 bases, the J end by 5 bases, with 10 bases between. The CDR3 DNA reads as TGTGCCAGCAGTGATACTTCTCCGGAGACCCAGTACTTC. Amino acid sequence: CASSDTSPETQYF.

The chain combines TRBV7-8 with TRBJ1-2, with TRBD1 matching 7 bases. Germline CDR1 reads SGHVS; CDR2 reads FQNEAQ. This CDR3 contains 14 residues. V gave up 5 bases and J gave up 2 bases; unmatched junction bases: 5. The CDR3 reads CASSPQTGNYGYTF. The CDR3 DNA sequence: TGTGCCAGCAGCCCGCAGACAGGGAACTATGGCTACACCTTC.

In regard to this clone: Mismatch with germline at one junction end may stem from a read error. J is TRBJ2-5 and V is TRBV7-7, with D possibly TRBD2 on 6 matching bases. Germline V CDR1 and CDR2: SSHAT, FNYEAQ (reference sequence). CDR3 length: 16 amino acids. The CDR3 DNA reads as TGTGCTAGCAGCTTAAGTGGCGGGGCAGTCCAAGAGACCCAGTACTTC. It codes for CASSLSGGAVQETQYF.

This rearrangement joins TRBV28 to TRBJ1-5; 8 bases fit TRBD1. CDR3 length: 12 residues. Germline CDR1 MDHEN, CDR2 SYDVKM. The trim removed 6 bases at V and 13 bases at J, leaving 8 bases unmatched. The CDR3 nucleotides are TGTGCCAGCAGCCTTCAGGGACAGGAGCAGCATTTT. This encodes CASSLQGQEQHF. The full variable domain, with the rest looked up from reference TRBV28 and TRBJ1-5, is DVKVTQSSRYLVKRTGEKVFLECVQDMDHENMFWYRQDPGLGLRLIYFSYDVKMKEKGDIPEGYSVSREKKERFSLILESASTNQTSMYLCASSLQGQEQHFGDGTRLSIL.

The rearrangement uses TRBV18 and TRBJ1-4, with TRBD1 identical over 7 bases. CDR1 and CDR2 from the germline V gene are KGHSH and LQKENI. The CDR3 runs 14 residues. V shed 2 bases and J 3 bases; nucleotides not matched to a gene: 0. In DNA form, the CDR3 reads TGTGCCAGCTCACCAGGGACAGCTAATGAAAAACTGTTTTTT. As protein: CASSPGTANEKLFF. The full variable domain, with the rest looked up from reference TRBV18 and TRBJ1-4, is NAGVMQNPRHLVRRRGQEARLRCSPMKGHSHVYWYRQLPEEGLKFMVYLQKENIIDESGMPKERFSAEFPKEGPSILRIQQVVRGDSAAYFCASSPGTANEKLFFGSGTQLSVL.

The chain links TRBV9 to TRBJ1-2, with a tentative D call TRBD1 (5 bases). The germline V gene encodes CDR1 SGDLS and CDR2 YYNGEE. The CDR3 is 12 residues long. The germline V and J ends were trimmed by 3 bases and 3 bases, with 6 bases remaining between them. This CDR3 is CASSATDYGYTF. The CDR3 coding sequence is TGTGCCAGCAGCGCGACAGACTATGGCTACACCTTC.

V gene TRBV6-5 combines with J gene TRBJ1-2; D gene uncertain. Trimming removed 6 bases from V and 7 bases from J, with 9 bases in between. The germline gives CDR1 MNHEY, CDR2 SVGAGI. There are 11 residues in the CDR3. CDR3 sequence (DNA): TGTGCCAGCAGGGGCCTGCGTGGCTACACCTTC. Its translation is CASRGLRGYTF.

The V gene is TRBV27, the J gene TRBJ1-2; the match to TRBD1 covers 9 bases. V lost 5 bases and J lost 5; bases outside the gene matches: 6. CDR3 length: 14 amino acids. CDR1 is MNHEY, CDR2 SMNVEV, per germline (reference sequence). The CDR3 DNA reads TGTGCCAGCAGTCTACGACAGGGGGGGTATGGCTACACCTTC. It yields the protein CASSLRQGGYGYTF.

The CDR3 DNA follows: TGCGCCAGCAGCCCTCTAGCGGGGGGTATAGATACGCAGTATTTT. Translated, it gives CASSPLAGGIDTQYF. The chain couples TRBV4-1 to TRBJ2-3, with TRBD2 identical over 11 bases. Germline V gives CDR1 MGHRA, CDR2 YSYEKL. The CDR3 has 15 amino acids. V was pared by 4 bases and J by 5 bases, with 5 bases of the junction left unmatched.

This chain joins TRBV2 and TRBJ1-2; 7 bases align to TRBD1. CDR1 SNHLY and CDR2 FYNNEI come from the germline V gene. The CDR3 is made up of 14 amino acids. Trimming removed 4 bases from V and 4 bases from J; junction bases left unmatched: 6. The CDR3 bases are TGTGCCAGCAGTGTTACGGGACAGCTCTATGGCTACACCTTC. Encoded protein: CASSVTGQLYGYTF.

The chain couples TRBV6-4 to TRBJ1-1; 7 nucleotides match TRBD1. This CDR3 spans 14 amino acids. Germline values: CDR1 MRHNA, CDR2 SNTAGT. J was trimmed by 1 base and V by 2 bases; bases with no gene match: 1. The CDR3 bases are TGTGCCAGCAGTGACGGGACAGAGAACACTGAAGCTTTCTTT. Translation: CASSDGTENTEAFF.

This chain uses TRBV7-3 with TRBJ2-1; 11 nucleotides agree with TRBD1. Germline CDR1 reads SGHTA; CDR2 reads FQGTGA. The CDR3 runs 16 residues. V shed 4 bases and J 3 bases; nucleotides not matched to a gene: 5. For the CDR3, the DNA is TGTGCCAGCAGCTCCTCCGGGACAGGGGGCTACAATGAGCAGTTCTTC. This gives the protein CASSSSGTGGYNEQFF.

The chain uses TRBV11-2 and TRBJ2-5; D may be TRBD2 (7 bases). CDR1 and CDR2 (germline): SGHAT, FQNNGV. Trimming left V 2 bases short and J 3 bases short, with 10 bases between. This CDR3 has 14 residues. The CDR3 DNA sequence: TGTGCCAGCAGCTTAAGAGGGGGGGAAGAGACCCAGTACTTC. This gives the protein CASSLRGGEETQYF.

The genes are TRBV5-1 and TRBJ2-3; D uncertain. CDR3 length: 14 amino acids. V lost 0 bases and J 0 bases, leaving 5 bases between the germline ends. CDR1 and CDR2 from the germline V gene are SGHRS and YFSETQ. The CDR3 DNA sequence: TGCGCCAGCAGCTTGGCCTCTAGCACAGATACGCAGTATTTT. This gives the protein CASSLASSTDTQYF.

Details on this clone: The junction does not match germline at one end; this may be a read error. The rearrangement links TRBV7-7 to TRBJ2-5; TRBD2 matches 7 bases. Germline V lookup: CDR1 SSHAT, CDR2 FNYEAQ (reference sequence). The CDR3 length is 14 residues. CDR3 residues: CASSLMGLQETQYF. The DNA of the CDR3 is TGTGCTAGCAGCTTAATGGGACTACAGGAGACCCAGTACTTC.

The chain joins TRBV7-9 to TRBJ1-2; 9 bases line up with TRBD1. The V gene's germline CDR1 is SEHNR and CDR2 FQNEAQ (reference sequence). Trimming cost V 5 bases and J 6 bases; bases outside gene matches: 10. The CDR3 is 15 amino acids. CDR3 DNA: TGTGCCAGCAGCGTAGTCGGGACAGGGCGAAATGGCTACACCTTC. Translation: CASSVVGTGRNGYTF.

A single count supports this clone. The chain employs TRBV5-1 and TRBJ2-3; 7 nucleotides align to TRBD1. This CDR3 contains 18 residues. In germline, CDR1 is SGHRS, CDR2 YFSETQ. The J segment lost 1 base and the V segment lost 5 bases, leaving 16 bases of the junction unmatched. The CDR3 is CASRPILTGVEGTDTQYF. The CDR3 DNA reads TGCGCCAGCAGACCAATCCTTACAGGGGTGGAGGGCACAGATACGCAGTATTTT.

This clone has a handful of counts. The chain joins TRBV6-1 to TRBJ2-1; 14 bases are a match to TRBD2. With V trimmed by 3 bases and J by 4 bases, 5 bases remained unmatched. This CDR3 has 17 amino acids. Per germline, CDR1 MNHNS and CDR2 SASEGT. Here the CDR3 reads CASSDRLAGGQYNEQFF. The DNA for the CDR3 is TGTGCCAGCAGTGACCGACTAGCGGGGGGGCAATACAATGAGCAGTTCTTC.

CDR3 sequence reads: CASRPGLLVDTQYF. The CDR3 DNA follows: TGTGCCAGCAGGCCAGGACTCCTAGTGGATACGCAGTATTTT. The V call is TRBV2, the J call TRBJ2-3; TRBD2 is a possible D gene (5 bases). This CDR3 spans 14 amino acids. Trimming stripped 6 bases from V and 6 bases from J, with 16 bases between. Germline V gives CDR1 SNHLY, CDR2 FYNNEI.

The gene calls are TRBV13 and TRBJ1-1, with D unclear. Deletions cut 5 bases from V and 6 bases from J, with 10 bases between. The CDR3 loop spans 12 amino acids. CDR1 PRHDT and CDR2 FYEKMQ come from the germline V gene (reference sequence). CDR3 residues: CASSRQRAEAFF. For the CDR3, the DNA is TGTGCCAGCAGCCGCCAGAGGGCTGAAGCTTTCTTT.

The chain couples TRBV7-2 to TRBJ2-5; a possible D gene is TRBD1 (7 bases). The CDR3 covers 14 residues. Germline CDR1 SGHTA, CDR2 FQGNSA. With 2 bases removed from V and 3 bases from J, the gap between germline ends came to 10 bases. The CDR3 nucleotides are TGTGCCAGCAGCTTACAGGGGGGTGAAGAGACCCAGTACTTC. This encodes CASSLQGGEETQYF. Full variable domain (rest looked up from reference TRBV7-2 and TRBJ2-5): GAGVSQSPSNKVTEKGKDVELRCDPISGHTALYWYRQSLGQGLEFLIYFQGNSAPDKSGLPSDRFSAERTGGSVSTLTIQRTQQEDSAVYLCASSLQGGEETQYFGPGTRLLVL.

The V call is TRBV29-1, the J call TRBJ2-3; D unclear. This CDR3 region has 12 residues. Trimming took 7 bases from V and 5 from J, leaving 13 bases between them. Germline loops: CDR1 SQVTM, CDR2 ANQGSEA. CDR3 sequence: CSAVPYEDTQYF. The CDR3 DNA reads TGCAGCGCAGTCCCGTATGAAGATACGCAGTATTTT.

This CDR3 reads CASSYTETHQPQHF. The CDR3 DNA follows: TGTGCCAGCAGTTATACTGAAACTCATCAGCCCCAGCATTTT. The V call is TRBV6-6, the J call TRBJ1-5; D gene ambiguous. CDR1 is MNHNY, CDR2 SVGAGI, per germline (reference sequence). Trimming removed 3 bases from V and 5 bases from J, with 11 bases in between. This CDR3 has 14 residues.

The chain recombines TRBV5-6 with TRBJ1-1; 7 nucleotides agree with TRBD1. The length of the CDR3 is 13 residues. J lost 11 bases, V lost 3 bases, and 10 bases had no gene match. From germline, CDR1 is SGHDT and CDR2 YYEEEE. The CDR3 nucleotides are TGTGCCAGCAGCTCCTCGACAGGGTTCCAGGCTTTCTTT. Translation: CASSSSTGFQAFF. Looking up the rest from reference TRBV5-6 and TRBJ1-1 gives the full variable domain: DAGVTQSPTHLIKTRGQQVTLRCSPKSGHDTVSWYQQALGQGPQFIFQYYEEEERQRGNFPDRFSGHQFPNYSSELNVNALLLGDSALYLCASSSSTGFQAFFGQGTRLTVV.

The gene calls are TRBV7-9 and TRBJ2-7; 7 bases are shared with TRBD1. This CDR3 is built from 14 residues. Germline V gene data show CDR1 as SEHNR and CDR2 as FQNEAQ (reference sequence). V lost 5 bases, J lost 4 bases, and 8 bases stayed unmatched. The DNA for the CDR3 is TGTGCCAGCAGCCCGGGACAGAGCCTTTACGAGCAGTACTTC. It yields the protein CASSPGQSLYEQYF.